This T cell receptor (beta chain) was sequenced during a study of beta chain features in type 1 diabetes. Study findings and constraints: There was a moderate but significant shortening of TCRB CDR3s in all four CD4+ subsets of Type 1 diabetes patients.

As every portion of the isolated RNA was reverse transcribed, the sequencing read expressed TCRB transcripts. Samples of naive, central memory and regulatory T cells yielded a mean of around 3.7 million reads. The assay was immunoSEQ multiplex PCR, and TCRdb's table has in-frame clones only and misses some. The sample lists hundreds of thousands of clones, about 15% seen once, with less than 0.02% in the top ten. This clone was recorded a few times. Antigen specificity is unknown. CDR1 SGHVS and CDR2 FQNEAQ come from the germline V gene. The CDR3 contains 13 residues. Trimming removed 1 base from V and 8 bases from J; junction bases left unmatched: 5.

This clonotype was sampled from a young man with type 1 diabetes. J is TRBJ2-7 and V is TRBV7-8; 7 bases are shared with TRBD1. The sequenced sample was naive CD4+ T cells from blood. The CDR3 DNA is TGTGCCAGCAGCTTAGATGAACAGGGGAAGCAGTACTTC. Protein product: CASSLDEQGKQYF.